The source of this TCR beta chain is a study of blood T cell repertoires in COVID-19. Turning to the study itself: Both acute and convalescent COVID-19 samples were obtained from the United States, Italy and Spain. PBMCs, B-cell-depleted T cells, or T cells were the source of the cDNA or gDNA that made up the material.

How the authors handled the data: Estimation of nucleated cell counts was performed using reference gene primer amplification. Profiling relied on immunoSEQ multiplex PCR, and the TCRdb table lists in-frame clones only, not all of them. The DNA gave D and trimming, while V, J and clone size come from that table. The sample carries tens of thousands of clones, 91% recorded once. Trimming removed 1 base at V and 6 bases at J, with 7 bases between. The CDR3 contains 12 residues. Germline-derived CDR1 and CDR2 are SGHAT and FQNNGV. The source of this sequence is a man between 50 and 59 years old with active COVID-19. The chain carries TRBV11-2 and TRBJ2-7, with unresolved D. The sequenced material came from peripheral blood. This chain's CDR3 is CASSLVASEQYF. For the CDR3, the DNA is TGTGCCAGCAGCTTAGTGGCATCCGAGCAGTACTTC. The whole variable domain, remainder taken from reference TRBV11-2 and TRBJ2-7, is EAGVAQSPRYKIIEKRQSVAFWCNPISGHATLYWYQQILGQGPKLLIQFQNNGVVDDSQLPKDRFSAERLKGVDSTLKIQPAKLEDSAVYLCASSLVASEQYFGPGTRLTVT.